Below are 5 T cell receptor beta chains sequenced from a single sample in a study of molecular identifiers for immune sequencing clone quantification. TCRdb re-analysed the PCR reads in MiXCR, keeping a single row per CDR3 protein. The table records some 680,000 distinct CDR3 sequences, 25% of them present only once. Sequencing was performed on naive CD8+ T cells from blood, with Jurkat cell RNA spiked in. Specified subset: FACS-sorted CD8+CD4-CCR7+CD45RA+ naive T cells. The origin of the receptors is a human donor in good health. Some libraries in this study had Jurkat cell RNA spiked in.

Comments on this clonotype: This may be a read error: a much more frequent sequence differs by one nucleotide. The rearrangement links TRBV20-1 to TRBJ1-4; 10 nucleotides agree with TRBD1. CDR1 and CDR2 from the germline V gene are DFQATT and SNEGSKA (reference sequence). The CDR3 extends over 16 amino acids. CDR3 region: CSAGTGVISTSEKLFF. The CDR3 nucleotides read TGCAGTGCTGGGACAGGGGTGATATCAACTAGTGAAAAACTGTTTTTT.

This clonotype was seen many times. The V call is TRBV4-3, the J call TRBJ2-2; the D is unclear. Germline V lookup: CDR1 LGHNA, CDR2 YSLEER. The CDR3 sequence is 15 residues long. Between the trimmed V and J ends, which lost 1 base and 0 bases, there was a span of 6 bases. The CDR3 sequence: CASSQGVANTGELFF. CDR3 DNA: TGCGCCAGCAGCCAAGGAGTAGCGAACACCGGGGAGCTGTTTTTT.

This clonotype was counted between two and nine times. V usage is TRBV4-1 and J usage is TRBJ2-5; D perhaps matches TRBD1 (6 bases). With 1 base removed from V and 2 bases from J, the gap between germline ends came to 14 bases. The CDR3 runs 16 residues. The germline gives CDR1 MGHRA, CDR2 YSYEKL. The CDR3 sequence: CASSQVPGVGQETQYF. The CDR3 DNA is TGCGCCAGCAGCCAAGTCCCAGGGGTCGGTCAAGAGACCCAGTACTTC.

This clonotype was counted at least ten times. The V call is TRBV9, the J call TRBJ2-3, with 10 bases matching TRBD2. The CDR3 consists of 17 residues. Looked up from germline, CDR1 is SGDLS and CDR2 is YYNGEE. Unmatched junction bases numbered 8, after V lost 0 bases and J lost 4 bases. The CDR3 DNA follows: TGTGCCAGCAGCGTAGATAGTAGCGGGAGGTGGGCAGATACGCAGTATTTT. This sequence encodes CASSVDSSGRWADTQYF.

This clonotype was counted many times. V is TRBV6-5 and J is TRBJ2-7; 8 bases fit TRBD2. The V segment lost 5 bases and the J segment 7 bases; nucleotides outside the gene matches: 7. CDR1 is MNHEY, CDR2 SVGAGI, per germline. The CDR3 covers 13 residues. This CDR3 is CASSTGLAWEQYF. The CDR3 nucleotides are TGTGCCAGCAGTACCGGACTAGCTTGGGAGCAGTACTTC.